One T cell receptor beta chain is described in this entry. There is no known antigen for this receptor. It has no much larger one-base neighbor in the sample; base qualities were not kept. There are 15 amino acids in the CDR3, from cysteine to phenylalanine inclusive. Only the CDR3 region is kept as DNA, spanning 45 bases read in frame from base 1. CDR1 and CDR2, looked up from the germline V gene, are MNHEY and SVGEGT. The trim is 0 bases for V and 1 base for J, with a gap of 9 bases between the germline ends. This entry belongs to a study of Ad26.COV2.S vaccination and SARS-CoV-2 variants (dated by TCRdb to about 2021). About the full investigation: Donors in the vaccine arm were drawn from COV1001, a phase I-IIa trial of Ad26.COV2.S in healthy adults that was multicentre, randomized, double-blind and placebo-controlled. Dosing of Ad26.COV2.S was intramuscular, at either 5x10^10 or 1x10^11 viral particles, delivered as one shot or as two shots spaced 56 days apart. A total of some 30 samples were included in the TCR-sequenced set, comprising roughly 19 Ad26.COV2.S vaccine recipients, 5 placebo recipients and 8 SARS-CoV-2 convalescent individuals. Trial participants were randomized into five groups of five, in which low-dose or high-dose Ad26.COV2.S was given once or twice, or placebo was given on both occasions. Throughout the experiments and outcome assessment, investigators stayed blinded to trial group allocation. TCRbeta repertoire sequencing was used to assess the specificity and breadth of SARS-CoV-2-reactive T cell receptors after Ad26.COV2.S vaccination.

The treatment or condition label corresponds to: some 19 received Ad26.COV2.S at low or high dose, single or two shots; roughly five received placebo; per-sample allocation not given. Repertoires of vaccine and placebo recipients were sequenced from samples taken on day 63 after the first injection. In Cohort 1b, 20 to 25 adults aged 18-55 years were enrolled at a single site in Boston, USA, between 29 July and 7 August 2020. Ad26.COV2.S consisted of a replication-incompetent adenovirus type 26 vector by which a prefusion-stabilized SARS-CoV-2 spike protein from the original Wuhan strain was expressed. Broader findings and caveats from the paper: Spike-specific TCR breadth was higher in Ad26.COV2.S recipients than in placebo recipients (P = 0.0014). The authors noted that total T cell responses may have been underestimated by the TCR breadth and depth analyses. The study was not powered to compare responses between vaccine doses or regimens. Substantial breadth of spike-specific CD8+ and CD4+ T cell responses was reported after vaccination. Vaccine and placebo recipients had similar non-spike TCR breadth, a finding consistent with the vaccine containing only spike.

The immunoSEQ Assay was used to sequence TCRbeta CDR3 regions. After extraction, genomic DNA underwent amplification by bias-controlled multiplex PCR, followed by high-throughput sequencing. In the original analysis: To quantify the absolute abundance of every unique TCRbeta CDR3 region, sequences were collapsed and filtered. T cell fraction was estimated by normalizing TCRbeta template counts to usable DNA, with usable DNA measured through amplification of reference genes found in all nucleated cells. Repertoire TCRs were annotated as SARS-CoV-2-specific when V gene, CDR3 amino acid sequence and J gene were exactly matched to a known reactive TCR set. The reference SARS-CoV-2 TCR set came from MIRA and was filtered for enrichment in COVID-19-positive ImmuneCODE repertoires, removing public or cross-reactive TCRs. Drawing on the MIRA antigens, annotated TCRs were analysed further at the level of specific ORF or position within ORF. Depth was the summed frequency of annotated unique rearrangements, while breadth was defined as annotated unique rearrangements over total unique productive rearrangements. Two-sided Wilcoxon rank-sum tests were used to compare TCR breadth between groups. TCRdb limited this immuneACCESS table to in-frame rearrangements with V and J called. A share of clones is missing; checked studies link under half to unresolved V genes, and the rest is unexplained. V, J and clone size are those of that table, while D and trimming were read from the DNA. The sample profile shows over 400,000 clones; about 90% of them were found once. Around 4.2% of the sample rests with the top ten.

Source: peripheral blood, taken in a trial of Ad26.COV2.S vaccine versus placebo. The rearrangement combines TRBV6-2 or TRBV6-3 with TRBJ2-5, with no confidently assigned D gene. The clonotype was recovered from a person between 18 and 65 years old who received the Ad26.COV2.S COVID-19 vaccine or a placebo. The DNA reads TGTGCCAGCAGTTACTCGTGGGTATCCCAAGAGACCCAGTACTTC. Translated, this is CASSYSWVSQETQYF.